The 9 T cell receptor beta chains below all came from one sample that was sequenced in a study of early T cells in non-severe SARS-CoV-2 infection. A single record per CDR3 protein comes from TCRdb applying MiXCR to the 5' RACE reads. The table shows some 96,000 distinct CDR3 sequences, with around 10% occurring only once. Sequenced here: whole blood, sampled at baseline. All receptors come from an adult who was a healthcare worker with PCR-confirmed SARS-CoV-2 infection or an uninfected control (not recorded which).

The chain carries TRBV6-6 and TRBJ2-1, with 11 bases aligning to TRBD2. CDR3 length: 15 amino acids. The V segment lost 6 bases and the J segment 4 bases; nucleotides outside the gene matches: 5. CDR1 and CDR2 from the germline V gene are MNHNY and SVGAGI (reference sequence). The DNA for the CDR3 is TGTGCCAGCAGCCAAAGACTAGCGGGATACAATGAGCAGTTCTTC. This translates into CASSQRLAGYNEQFF.

This clonotype showed up many times. The CDR3 reads CASSAGRDYGYTF. Written as DNA, the CDR3 is TGTGCCAGCAGCGCCGGTCGAGACTATGGCTACACCTTC. This chain connects TRBV27 to TRBJ1-2, with unresolved D. Germline loops: CDR1 MNHEY, CDR2 SMNVEV (reference sequence). V was clipped by 6 bases and J by 3 bases, with 11 bases between them. This CDR3 is built from 13 residues.

This clonotype showed up just a few times. The chain couples TRBV30 to TRBJ1-5, with 7 bases identical to TRBD1. The V gene's germline CDR1 is GTSNPN and CDR2 SVGIG (reference sequence). CDR3 length: 14 residues. Unmatched junction bases numbered 3, after V lost 2 bases and J lost 2 bases. The CDR3: CAWSYRGGNQPQHF. CDR3 coding DNA: TGTGCCTGGAGTTACAGGGGAGGCAATCAGCCCCAGCATTTT.

The V call is TRBV2, the J call TRBJ2-7; 9 bases match TRBD2. Germline V gives CDR1 SNHLY, CDR2 FYNNEI. The CDR3 runs to 14 residues. Trimming at V came to 4 bases and at J to 5 bases, leaving 6 bases not matched to a gene. The CDR3 sequence: CASSASGISDEQYF. DNA for the CDR3: TGTGCCAGCAGTGCTAGCGGGATTTCCGACGAGCAGTACTTC.

This clonotype was recorded at least ten times. The chain employs TRBV6-4 and TRBJ2-1; 10 positions match TRBD1. CDR3 length: 13 residues. The germline CDR1 and CDR2 sequences are MRHNA and SNTAGT. With 7 bases clipped from V and 12 bases from J, the junction kept 9 bases outside the gene matches. CDR3 loop: CASNGQGVRVQFF. The CDR3 coding sequence is TGTGCCAGCAACGGACAGGGGGTTAGAGTGCAGTTCTTC.

The chain recombines TRBV6-5 with TRBJ1-3, with 7 bases that match TRBD1. This CDR3 has 18 amino acids. V gave up 0 bases and J gave up 4 bases; unmatched junction bases: 12. Germline values: CDR1 MNHEY, CDR2 SVGAGI. Here the CDR3 DNA reads TGTGCCAGCAGTTACTCGCCGCCACAGGGGAAGGGCGGAAACACCATATATTTT. Translating gives CASSYSPPQGKGGNTIYF.

The chain links TRBV20-1 to TRBJ2-7, with D perhaps matching TRBD2 (6 bases). In germline, CDR1 is DFQATT, CDR2 SNEGSKA (reference sequence). The CDR3 has 14 residues. Trimming removed 3 bases at V and 6 bases at J, with 18 bases between. CDR3 protein: CSASMAAGWGEQYF. CDR3 bases: TGCAGTGCTAGTATGGCAGCGGGCTGGGGCGAGCAGTACTTC.

The chain combines TRBV19 with TRBJ2-1; the match to TRBD2 covers 11 bases. V shed 7 bases, J shed 2 bases, and the junction held 4 bases outside the gene matches. This CDR3 is 15 amino acids long. Germline-derived CDR1 and CDR2 are LNHDA and SQIVND (reference sequence). CDR3 DNA: TGTGCCAGTACCCAACTAGCGGGAGCCTACAATGAGCAGTTCTTC. Its protein is CASTQLAGAYNEQFF. Full variable domain (rest looked up from reference TRBV19 and TRBJ2-1): DGGITQSPKYLFRKEGQNVTLSCEQNLNHDAMYWYRQDPGQGLRLIYYSQIVNDFQKGDIAEGYSVSREKKESFPLTVTSAQKNPTAFYLCASTQLAGAYNEQFFGPGTRLTVL.

This clonotype was observed at least ten times. The V and J genes are TRBV7-9 and TRBJ2-1; TRBD2 aligns across 7 bases. CDR1 and CDR2 from the germline V gene are SEHNR and FQNEAQ (reference sequence). Trimming at V came to 1 base and at J to 4 bases, leaving 4 bases not matched to a gene. The CDR3 covers 15 residues. CDR3 nucleotides: TGTGCCAGCAGCTTAGTCGCGGGAGCGTACAATGAGCAGTTCTTC. This sequence encodes CASSLVAGAYNEQFF.